Listed below are T cell receptor beta chains from one sample, sequenced in a study of OX40 agonist ivuxolimab in advanced cancers. Profiling relied on immunoSEQ multiplex PCR, and the TCRdb table lists in-frame clones only, not all of them. The sample records around 94,000 clones, about 85% being singletons. Sample: CD4+ or CD8+ T cells sorted from blood, taken in a trial of the OX40 agonist ivuxolimab. The receptors come from an adult with an advanced solid tumor such as melanoma, head and neck, liver or kidney cancer. The CDR3 runs from the conserved cysteine through the conserved F or W. A D gene is named only where the DNA matches it firmly. Size is omitted from some rows. Given values are once, few, many or a class for expanded clones.

size	V	J	D	CDR3	DNA
few	TRBV5-1	TRBJ1-2	TRBD1	CASSFVQGGLDGYTF	TGCGCCAGCAGCTTCGTGCAGGGGGGATTGGATGGCTACACCTTC
-	TRBV2	TRBJ2-1	TRBD2	CASRISGIWYNEQFF	TGTGCCAGCAGGATTAGCGGGATATGGTACAATGAGCAGTTCTTC
-	TRBV28	TRBJ2-7	TRBD2	CASSILGTSGSLDEQYF	TGTGCCAGCAGTATCCTCGGGACTAGCGGCTCCTTGGACGAGCAGTACTTC
once	TRBV7-9	TRBJ2-7	-	CASSFGTYEQYF	TGTGCCAGCAGCTTCGGTACCTACGAGCAGTACTTC
-	TRBV7-9	TRBJ2-1	-	CASSSRDGAYNEQFF	TGTGCCAGCAGCTCCCGGGATGGGGCCTACAATGAGCAGTTCTTC
-	TRBV10-3	TRBJ2-1	-	CAISETFAEQFF	TGTGCCATCAGCGAAACCTTCGCTGAGCAGTTCTTC
once	TRBV27	TRBJ2-2	-	CASSQLIGELFF	TGTGCCAGCAGCCAATTAATCGGGGAGCTGTTTTTT
-	TRBV5-1	TRBJ2-3	-	CASSLVAVVATDTQYF	TGCGCCAGCAGCTTGGTTGCGGTCGTGGCCACAGATACGCAGTATTTT
-	TRBV10-1	TRBJ2-3	-	CASSASVLDTQYF	TGCGCCAGCAGCGCTTCCGTCCTGGATACGCAGTATTTT
-	TRBV30	TRBJ2-1	-	CAGARWDEQFF	TGTGCCGGAGCGCGTTGGGATGAGCAGTTCTTC
-	TRBV11-2	TRBJ2-7	-	CASSHTGFFEQYF	TGTGCCAGCAGCCATACGGGGTTTTTCGAGCAGTACTTC
-	TRBV5-1	TRBJ2-1	TRBD1	CASSLFARGTPKQFF	TGCGCCAGCAGCTTGTTCGCCAGGGGGACGCCGAAGCAGTTCTTC
-	TRBV6-4	TRBJ1-1	-	CASSDPRRPRGMNTEAFF	TGTGCCAGCAGTGACCCCCGTCGGCCGCGCGGGATGAACACTGAAGCTTTCTTT
-	TRBV5-1	TRBJ2-7	-	CASSLVASRNYEQYF	TGCGCCAGCAGCTTGGTGGCGTCTCGTAACTACGAGCAGTACTTC
-	TRBV5-1	TRBJ1-5	-	CASSLVGGSQPQHF	TGCGCCAGCAGCTTGGTTGGGGGAAGTCAGCCCCAGCATTTT
-	TRBV10-3	TRBJ2-7	TRBD2	CAISEGLAALVQYF	TGTGCCATCAGTGAGGGACTAGCGGCCCTGGTACAGTACTTC
-	TRBV6-1	TRBJ2-7	TRBD1	CASKPGTGRYEQYF	TGTGCCAGCAAGCCGGGGACAGGGCGGTACGAGCAGTACTTC
-	TRBV7-6	TRBJ2-5	TRBD2	CASSFPGREMRKTQYF	TGTGCCAGCAGCTTCCCGGGGCGGGAGATGAGAAAGACCCAGTACTTC
-	TRBV19	TRBJ1-5	-	CASSDEGGGATQPQHF	TGTGCCAGTAGTGACGAGGGGGGGGGAGCAACTCAGCCCCAGCATTTT
once	TRBV7-2	TRBJ2-7	-	CASSFRDGLGYEQYF	TGTGCCAGCAGCTTTCGAGACGGACTGGGCTACGAGCAGTACTTC
-	TRBV4-3	TRBJ2-7	-	CASSQGAVDLYEQYF	TGCGCCAGCAGCCAGGGGGCTGTCGATCTCTACGAGCAGTACTTC
-	TRBV7-2	TRBJ2-2	-	CASSLEAGELFF	TGTGCCAGCAGCTTAGAGGCCGGGGAGCTGTTTTTT
-	TRBV7-2	TRBJ1-5	TRBD1	CASSLGDRGSQPQHF	TGTGCCAGCAGCTTAGGGGACAGGGGGTCTCAGCCCCAGCATTTT
-	TRBV15	TRBJ2-5	-	CATSSRGGGTRETQYF	TGTGCCACCAGCAGTCGAGGAGGGGGTACTCGGGAGACCCAGTACTTC